This T cell receptor (beta chain) was observed in a study of T cell responses to AZD1222 COVID-19 vaccine. Study-wide points: Among vaccine-associated CD4 TCRs, coverage spanned spike, with dominance at 160-218 and 743-854. Among those given AZD1222, only five or six were seropositive at baseline. Two doses of AZD1222 preceded a rise in Spike-specific TCR breadth and depth.

Data came from immunoSEQ multiplex PCR; TCRdb stores just in-frame clones and leaves some out. Of some 130,000 clones in the sample, roughly nine tenths were seen once. The ends lost 11 bases at V and 2 bases at J; junction bases unmatched: 16. The CDR3 extends over 18 amino acids. Per the germline V gene, CDR1 is SEHNR and CDR2 is FQNEAQ (reference sequence). Of note for this clone: Its antigen remains unidentified.

V gene TRBV7-9 combines with J gene TRBJ2-3; 13 nucleotides align to TRBD2. The source is an adult in good health. Specimen: peripheral blood, collected on day 0 of AZD1222 vaccination. The CDR3 DNA sequence: TGTGCCGTCAGACGGCCAAGGACTAGCGGGGGCAACACAGATACGCAGTATTTT. This encodes CAVRRPRTSGGNTDTQYF.